This TCR beta chain originates from a study of human T cells and chemical hapten exposure. The time point denotes: patch test 2, 6 weeks after DPC sensitization. Treatment indicated: therapeutic diphenylcyclopropenone sensitization with weekly scalp DPC. Trimming cost V 11 bases and J 4 bases, with 18 bases left between them. Germline V gives CDR1 SNHLY, CDR2 FYNNEI. The CDR3 contains 13 residues. Each CDR3 protein gets one entry after TCRdb re-called the RACE reads with MiXCR. The sample consists of tens of thousands of distinct CDR3 sequences, about 10% of them appearing once. This clonotype was seen more than once but under ten times.

The sequence came from a woman aged 50 to 60 with alopecia areata. Some clones in this sample may be carry-over from other donors' samples. V and J are TRBV2 and TRBJ2-7; TRBD1 is a possible D gene (5 bases). This specimen consisted of whole blood, obtained in connection with sensitization to the hapten diphenylcyclopropenone (DPC). CDR3 DNA sequence: TGTGCCTTCCAGGGCCGCACGCTATACGAGCAGTACTTC. It yields the protein CAFQGRTLYEQYF.